This TCR beta chain was recorded in a study of T cells after yellow fever vaccination. Findings and limits, study-wide: Reappearance after the booster was observed for most primary-vaccination clones (roughly 97% CD4, almost 90% CD8). The secondary response peaked faster, at day 5 versus 15, but was weaker.

CDR1 is SEHNR and CDR2 is FQNEAQ in the germline V gene (reference sequence). After removal of 5 bases from V and 7 bases from J, the junction contained 10 bases not matched to a gene. The CDR3 runs to 16 residues. For this clonotype: Its antigen is still unknown.

Template switching with 5'RACE generated the TCR cDNA and added a universal primer site and UMIs. TCRdb passed the 5' RACE reads through MiXCR, listing each CDR3 protein once. The data hold under 350,000 distinct CDR3 sequences, with about 4% observed a single time. The genes are TRBV7-9 and TRBJ1-6, with TRBD1 matching 8 bases. The TCR originated in a man between 18 and 29 years old who received the YFV17D yellow fever vaccine. Sequencing used PBMCs, obtained 5 days after the yellow fever booster vaccination. The CDR3 coding sequence is TGTGCCAGCAGCCACAGGATACAGGGGGGGAATTCACCCCTCCACTTT. It codes for CASSHRIQGGNSPLHF.